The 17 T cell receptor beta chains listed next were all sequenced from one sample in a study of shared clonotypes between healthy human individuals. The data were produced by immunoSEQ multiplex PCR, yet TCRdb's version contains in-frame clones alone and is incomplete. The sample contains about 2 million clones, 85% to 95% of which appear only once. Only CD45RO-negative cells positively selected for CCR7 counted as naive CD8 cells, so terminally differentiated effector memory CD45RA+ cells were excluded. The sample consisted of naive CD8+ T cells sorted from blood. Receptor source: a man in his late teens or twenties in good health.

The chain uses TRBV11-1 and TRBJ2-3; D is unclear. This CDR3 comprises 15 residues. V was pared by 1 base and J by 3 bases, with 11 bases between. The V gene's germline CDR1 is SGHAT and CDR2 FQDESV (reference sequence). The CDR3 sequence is CASSLGGNPTDTQYF. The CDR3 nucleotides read TGTGCCAGCAGCTTAGGCGGAAACCCTACAGATACGCAGTATTTT.

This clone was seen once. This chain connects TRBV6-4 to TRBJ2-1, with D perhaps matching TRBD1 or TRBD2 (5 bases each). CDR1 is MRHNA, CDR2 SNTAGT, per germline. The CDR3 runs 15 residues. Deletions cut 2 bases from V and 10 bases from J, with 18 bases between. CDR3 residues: CASSDPGTPRDEQFF. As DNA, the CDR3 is TGTGCCAGCAGTGACCCGGGGACCCCTCGAGACGAGCAGTTCTTC.

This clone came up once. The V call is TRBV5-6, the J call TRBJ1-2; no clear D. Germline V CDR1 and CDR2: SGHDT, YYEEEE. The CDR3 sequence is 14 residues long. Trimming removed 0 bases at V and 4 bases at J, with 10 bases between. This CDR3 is CASSLDAGVYGYTF. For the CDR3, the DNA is TGTGCCAGCAGCTTGGATGCGGGAGTCTATGGCTACACCTTC. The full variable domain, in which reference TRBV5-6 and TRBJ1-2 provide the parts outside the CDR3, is DAGVTQSPTHLIKTRGQQVTLRCSPKSGHDTVSWYQQALGQGPQFIFQYYEEEERQRGNFPDRFSGHQFPNYSSELNVNALLLGDSALYLCASSLDAGVYGYTFGSGTRLTVV.

The CDR3 sequence: CASSVESNEQFF. DNA of the CDR3: TGTGCCAGCAGCGTAGAGTCCAATGAGCAGTTCTTC. The chain uses TRBV9 and TRBJ2-1; D not resolved. V shed 0 bases and J shed 6 bases, with 4 bases lying between them. CDR3 length: 12 amino acids. Germline V gives CDR1 SGDLS, CDR2 YYNGEE. The full variable domain, rest sourced from reference TRBV9 and TRBJ2-1, is DSGVTQTPKHLITATGQRVTLRCSPRSGDLSVYWYQQSLDQGLQFLIQYYNGEERAKGNILERFSAQQFPDLHSELNLSSLELGDSALYFCASSVESNEQFFGPGTRLTVL.

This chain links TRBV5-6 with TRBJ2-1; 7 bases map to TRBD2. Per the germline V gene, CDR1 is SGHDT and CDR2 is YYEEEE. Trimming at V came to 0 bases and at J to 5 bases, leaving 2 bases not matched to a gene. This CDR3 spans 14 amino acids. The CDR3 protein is CASSLEGGDNEQFF. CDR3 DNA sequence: TGTGCCAGCAGCTTGGAGGGAGGGGACAATGAGCAGTTCTTC.

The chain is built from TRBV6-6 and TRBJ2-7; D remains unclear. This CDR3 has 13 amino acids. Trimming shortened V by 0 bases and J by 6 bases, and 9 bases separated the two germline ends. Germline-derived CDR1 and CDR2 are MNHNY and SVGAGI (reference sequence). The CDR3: CASSYSFSAEQYF. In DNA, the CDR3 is TGTGCCAGCAGTTACTCGTTTTCGGCCGAGCAGTACTTC.

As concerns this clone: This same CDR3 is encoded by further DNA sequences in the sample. The CDR3: CASSLSSGTYEQYF. CDR3 bases: TGTGCCAGCAGCTTAAGTTCCGGAACCTACGAGCAGTACTTC. The rearrangement uses TRBV7-9 and TRBJ2-7; no firm D call. Trimming removed 2 bases at V and 2 bases at J, with 10 bases between. The CDR3 has 14 amino acids. CDR1 SEHNR and CDR2 FQNEAQ come from the germline V gene (reference sequence). Together with reference TRBV7-9 and TRBJ2-7, the CDR3 gives the full variable domain: DTGVSQNPRHKITKRGQNVTFRCDPISEHNRLYWYRQTLGQGPEFLTYFQNEAQLEKSRLLSDRFSAERPKGSFSTLEIQRTEQGDSAMYLCASSLSSGTYEQYFGPGTRLTVT.

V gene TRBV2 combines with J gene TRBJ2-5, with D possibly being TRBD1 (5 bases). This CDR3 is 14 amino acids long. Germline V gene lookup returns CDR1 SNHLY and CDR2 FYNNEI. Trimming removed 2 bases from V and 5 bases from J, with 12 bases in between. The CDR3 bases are TGTGCCAGCAGTGAATTTTCAGGGCCGGAGACCCAGTACTTC. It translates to CASSEFSGPETQYF.

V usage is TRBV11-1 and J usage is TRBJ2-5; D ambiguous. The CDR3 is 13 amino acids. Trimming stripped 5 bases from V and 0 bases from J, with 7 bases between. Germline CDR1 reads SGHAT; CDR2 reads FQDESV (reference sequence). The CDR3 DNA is TGTGCCAGCAGCCCACGGGACCAAGAGACCCAGTACTTC. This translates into CASSPRDQETQYF.

In DNA form, the CDR3 reads TGTGCCAGCAGCTTAGTAGGGTCCGAGCAGTTCTTC. It specifies CASSLVGSEQFF. The V and J genes are TRBV11-3 and TRBJ2-1; no definite D call. Germline V gene data show CDR1 as SGHNT and CDR2 as YENEEA. This CDR3 region has 12 residues. The V end lost 1 base, the J end lost 10 bases, and 8 bases lay between the germline ends. Full variable domain (outside the CDR3, taken from reference TRBV11-3 and TRBJ2-1): EAGVVQSPRYKIIEKKQPVAFWCNPISGHNTLYWYLQNLGQGPELLIRYENEEAVDDSQLPKDRFSAERLKGVDSTLKIQPAELGDSAVYLCASSLVGSEQFFGPGTRLTVL.

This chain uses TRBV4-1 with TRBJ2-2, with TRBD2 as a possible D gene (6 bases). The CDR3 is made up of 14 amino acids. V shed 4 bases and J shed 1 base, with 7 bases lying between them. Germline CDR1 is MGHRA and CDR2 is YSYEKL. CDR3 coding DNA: TGCGCCAGCAGCCCGGAGGGGAACACCGGGGAGCTGTTTTTT. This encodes CASSPEGNTGELFF.

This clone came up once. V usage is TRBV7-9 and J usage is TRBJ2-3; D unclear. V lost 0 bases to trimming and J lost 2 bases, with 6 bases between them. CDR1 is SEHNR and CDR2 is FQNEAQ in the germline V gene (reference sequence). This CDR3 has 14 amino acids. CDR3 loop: CASSLAQLTDTQYF. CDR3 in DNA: TGTGCCAGCAGCTTAGCGCAGCTCACAGATACGCAGTATTTT.

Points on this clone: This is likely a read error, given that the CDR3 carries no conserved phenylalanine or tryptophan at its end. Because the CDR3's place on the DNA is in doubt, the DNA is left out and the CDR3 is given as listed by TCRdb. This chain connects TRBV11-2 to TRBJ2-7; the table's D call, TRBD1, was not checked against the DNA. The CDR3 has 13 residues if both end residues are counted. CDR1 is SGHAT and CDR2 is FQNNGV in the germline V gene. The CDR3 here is CASSFDDLGSGGL.

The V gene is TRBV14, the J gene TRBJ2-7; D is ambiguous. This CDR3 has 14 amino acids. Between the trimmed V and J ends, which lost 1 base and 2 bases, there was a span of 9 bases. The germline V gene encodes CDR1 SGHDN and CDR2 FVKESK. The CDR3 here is CASSQGVVPYEQYF. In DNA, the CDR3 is TGTGCCAGCAGCCAAGGTGTAGTTCCCTACGAGCAGTACTTC.

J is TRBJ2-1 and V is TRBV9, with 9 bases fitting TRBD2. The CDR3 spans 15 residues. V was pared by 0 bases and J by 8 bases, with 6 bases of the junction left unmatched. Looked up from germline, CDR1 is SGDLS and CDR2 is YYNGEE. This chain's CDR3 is CASSVEAGGGDEQFF. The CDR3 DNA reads TGTGCCAGCAGCGTAGAAGCGGGAGGAGGGGATGAGCAGTTCTTC.

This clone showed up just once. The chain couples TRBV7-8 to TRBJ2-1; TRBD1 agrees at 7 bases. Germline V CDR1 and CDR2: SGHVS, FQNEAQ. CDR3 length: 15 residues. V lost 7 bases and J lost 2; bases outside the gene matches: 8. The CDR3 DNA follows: TGTGCCAGCAATCCCCCGGACAGGCCCTACAATGAGCAGTTCTTC. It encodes CASNPPDRPYNEQFF.

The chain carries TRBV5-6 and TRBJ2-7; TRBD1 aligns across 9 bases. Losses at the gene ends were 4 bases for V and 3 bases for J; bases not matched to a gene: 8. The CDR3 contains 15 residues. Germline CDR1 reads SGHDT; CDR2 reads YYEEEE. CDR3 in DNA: TGTGCCAGCAGCCCCCGGACAGGGGAATTCTACGAGCAGTACTTC. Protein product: CASSPRTGEFYEQYF.